The 24 T cell receptor beta chains below come from one sample, sequenced in a study of T cells in Graves' hyperthyroidism and ophthalmopathy. TCR beta CDR3 region amplification was performed from RNA transcripts. During a first-round RT-PCR of the TCR CDR3, the HTBI primer set was used. Using its own MiXCR run on the multiplex PCR reads, TCRdb lists one record per CDR3 protein. Among around 690,000 distinct CDR3 sequences listed, approximately 15% were seen once. Sequencing was carried out using blood. These receptors came from a man between 45 and 60 years old with Graves' hyperthyroidism.

The CDR3 is CASSLRAPGQGHNEQFF. The CDR3 DNA reads as TGTGCCAGCAGCTTAAGAGCCCCGGGACAGGGACACAATGAGCAGTTCTTC. The chain couples TRBV7-3 to TRBJ2-1; 9 nucleotides match TRBD1. The CDR3 length is 17 residues. V lost 1 base, J lost 5 bases, and 9 bases stayed unmatched. Per germline, CDR1 SGHTA and CDR2 FQGTGA.

At least ten counts were recorded for this clonotype. V gene TRBV24-1 combines with J gene TRBJ2-2; 9 nucleotides agree with TRBD1. Germline values: CDR1 KGHDR, CDR2 SFDVKD. J was trimmed by 5 bases and V by 4 bases; bases with no gene match: 4. The CDR3 covers 15 residues. This CDR3 reads CATSDPGQGTGELFF. CDR3 nucleotides: TGTGCCACCAGTGACCCGGGACAGGGTACCGGGGAGCTGTTTTTT.

In its sample, this clonotype was seen a few times. The chain uses TRBV6-2 or TRBV6-3 and TRBJ2-2; a weak D match, TRBD2 (6 bases). Germline CDR1 and CDR2: MNHEY and SVGEGT. This CDR3 is built from 14 residues. V lost 3 bases, J lost 4 bases, and 9 bases lay in between. The CDR3: CASSYGGGTGELFF. The CDR3 coding sequence is TGTGCCAGCAGTTATGGGGGAGGCACCGGGGAGCTGTTTTTT.

This clonotype was counted ten times or more. The rearrangement uses TRBV29-1 and TRBJ2-7; 9 nucleotides match TRBD2. CDR1 is SQVTM and CDR2 is ANQGSEA in the germline V gene. There are 16 residues in the CDR3. Germline trimming cut 3 bases from V and 2 bases from J; bases unmatched to any gene: 11. Here the CDR3 DNA reads TGCAGCGTTGAGGGCCCTAGGGCGGGAGGGCCCTACGAGCAGTACTTC. This translates into CSVEGPRAGGPYEQYF.

This clonotype was seen only a few times. DNA of the CDR3: TGCAGTGCTGCAGGAAACTATGGCTACACCTTC. Its translation: CSAAGNYGYTF. The chain uses TRBV20-1 and TRBJ1-2; D unresolved. Trimming left V 5 bases short and J 2 bases short, with 6 bases between. This CDR3 has 11 amino acids. The germline V gene encodes CDR1 DFQATT and CDR2 SNEGSKA (reference sequence).

The chain is built from TRBV29-1 and TRBJ2-5; maybe TRBD2 (6 bases). Germline CDR1 SQVTM, CDR2 ANQGSEA. V dropped 3 bases and J dropped 4 bases, with 15 bases sitting between them. This CDR3 region has 14 residues. CDR3: CSVERDLEGETQYF. In DNA form, the CDR3 reads TGCAGCGTTGAGCGGGACTTAGAAGGAGAGACCCAGTACTTC.

V gene TRBV28 combines with J gene TRBJ2-7; 9 bases match TRBD2. CDR3 size: 16 residues. CDR1 and CDR2 (germline): MDHEN, SYDVKM. Trimming took 4 bases from V and 0 from J; bases not matched to a gene: 7. This CDR3 reads CASSSPQREASYEQYF. DNA of the CDR3: TGTGCCAGCAGTTCCCCGCAGCGGGAGGCCTCCTACGAGCAGTACTTC.

In this sample, this clonotype turned up many times. The chain links TRBV5-1 to TRBJ2-1, with TRBD2 matching 7 bases. J was trimmed by 0 bases and V by 4 bases; bases with no gene match: 7. CDR3 length: 16 residues. CDR1 SGHRS and CDR2 YFSETQ come from the germline V gene. CDR3 residues: CASSPPSGPSYNEQFF. Written as DNA, the CDR3 is TGCGCCAGCAGCCCCCCTAGCGGACCCTCCTACAATGAGCAGTTCTTC.

This clonotype came up many times. V usage is TRBV6-2 or TRBV6-3 and J usage is TRBJ2-7; no firm D call. Trimming pared 5 bases from V and 5 bases from J, leaving 10 bases between. This CDR3 is built from 12 residues. Per germline, CDR1 MNHEY and CDR2 SVGEGT. Here the CDR3 reads CASSPGRNEQYF. CDR3 sequence (DNA): TGTGCCAGCAGTCCGGGTAGGAACGAGCAGTACTTC.

The table lists this clonotype with many counts. V usage is TRBV28 and J usage is TRBJ1-1; possible D gene TRBD1, 6 bases. Trimming stripped 0 bases from V and 3 bases from J, with 11 bases between. CDR3 length equals 15 residues. The germline gives CDR1 MDHEN, CDR2 SYDVKM. Written as DNA, the CDR3 is TGTGCCAGCAGTTTATGGGCAGGGGAGCACACTGAAGCTTTCTTT. Its translation is CASSLWAGEHTEAFF.

This clonotype has ten or more counts. A junction end diverges from the germline sequence, so it may reflect a read error. This chain links TRBV5-1 with TRBJ2-7; no definite D call. Per germline, CDR1 SGHRS and CDR2 YFSETQ. The CDR3 is 13 amino acids. CDR3 loop: CASSLDGSYEQYF. The CDR3 DNA sequence: TGTGCCAGCAGTTTGGACGGATCCTACGAGCAGTACTTC.

This clonotype appeared a few times. The chain combines TRBV9 with TRBJ2-1; 8 positions match TRBD2. CDR3 size: 16 residues. V lost 0 bases and J lost 9; bases outside the gene matches: 11. Germline V lookup: CDR1 SGDLS, CDR2 YYNGEE. CDR3 loop: CASSVAGSGRRGEQFF. In DNA form, the CDR3 reads TGTGCCAGCAGCGTAGCTGGGAGCGGGAGAAGAGGTGAGCAGTTCTTC.

This clonotype was counted a few times. The V call is TRBV30, the J call TRBJ1-2, with D uncertain. Trimming removed 0 bases at V and 8 bases at J, with 13 bases between. The CDR3 consists of 13 residues. Germline assignment: CDR1 GTSNPN and CDR2 SVGIG (reference sequence). In DNA form, the CDR3 reads TGTGCCTGGAGTGTACCAAGCCAGTCCGGCTACACCTTC. Translated, it gives CAWSVPSQSGYTF.

In its sample, this clonotype was seen a few times. V is TRBV19 and J is TRBJ1-5; D might be TRBD1 (5 bases). Germline V gene sequence: CDR1 LNHDA, CDR2 SQIVND (reference sequence). Trimming took 10 bases from V and 4 from J, leaving 20 bases between them. CDR3 length equals 15 residues. The chain's CDR3 is CATHPGGKGNQPQHF. The CDR3 DNA is TGTGCCACCCACCCTGGGGGGAAGGGAAATCAGCCCCAGCATTTT.

This clonotype came up many times. The chain employs TRBV6-2 or TRBV6-3 and TRBJ2-3; D might be TRBD2 (6 bases). V was shortened by 6 bases and J by 6 bases, with 13 bases between the two germline ends. Germline CDR1 and CDR2: MNHEY and SVGEGT. The CDR3 loop spans 13 amino acids. CDR3 coding DNA: TGTGCCAGCAGCTCCGGGAGTTACGATACGCAGTATTTT. Residues: CASSSGSYDTQYF.

This clonotype was detected ten times or more. The chain recombines TRBV6-1 with TRBJ2-1; 8 positions agree with TRBD2. Germline V CDR1 and CDR2: MNHNS, SASEGT. CDR3 length: 15 residues. Germline trimming cut 5 bases from V and 4 bases from J; bases unmatched to any gene: 7. The CDR3 bases are TGTGCCAGCAGTTTAGGACTAGCCAGGTACAATGAGCAGTTCTTC. This codes for CASSLGLARYNEQFF.

This clonotype was observed at least ten times. V and J are TRBV28 and TRBJ1-2, with D hard to call. In germline, CDR1 is MDHEN, CDR2 SYDVKM. The CDR3 contains 12 residues. V lost 6 bases to trimming and J lost 4 bases, with 9 bases between them. CDR3 coding DNA: TGTGCCAGCAGCTCGGCGGTCTATGGCTACACCTTC. Its protein is CASSSAVYGYTF.

This clonotype was picked up a small number of times. This chain uses TRBV10-2 with TRBJ2-7; no definite D call. Germline CDR1 WSHSY, CDR2 SAAADI. V lost 0 bases and J lost 6, with 12 bases in between. This CDR3 has 14 residues. The CDR3 loop reads CASSESGVWGEQYF. In nucleotides, the CDR3 is TGCGCCAGCAGTGAGTCTGGAGTTTGGGGCGAGCAGTACTTC.

This clonotype was seen repeatedly, ten times or more. The rearrangement joins TRBV28 to TRBJ1-2; a weak D match, TRBD1 (5 bases). Germline assignment: CDR1 MDHEN and CDR2 SYDVKM. This CDR3 has 14 amino acids. V was shortened by 3 bases and J by 4 bases, with 12 bases between the two germline ends. The CDR3 nucleotides are TGTGCCAGCAGTTTTAGCGGGGCAGGCTATGGCTACACCTTC. Residues: CASSFSGAGYGYTF.

This clonotype was picked up one time. This may arise from a read error, as a much more abundant clone is one base away. This chain connects TRBV20-1 to TRBJ2-3, with 7 bases aligning to TRBD1. The CDR3 spans 13 residues. The germline V gene has CDR1 DFQATT and CDR2 SNEGSKA (reference sequence). CDR3 amino acids: CSASLGGTDTLYF. DNA for the CDR3: TGCAGTGCGAGTCTAGGGGGCACAGATACGCTGTATTTT.

This clonotype was observed a few times. This chain connects TRBV29-1 to TRBJ2-7, with 7 bases matching TRBD2. Germline assignment: CDR1 SQVTM and CDR2 ANQGSEA. Trimming cost V 0 bases and J 5 bases; bases outside gene matches: 13. The CDR3 is 16 residues long. CDR3 nucleotide sequence: TGCAGCGTTGAAGATTTGGGAGGGGCAGGAACTAACGAGCAGTACTTC. It yields the protein CSVEDLGGAGTNEQYF.

This clonotype was counted at least ten times. The CDR3 sequence: CASSPHIGGGTHTEAFF. The CDR3 nucleotides read TGTGCCAGCAGTCCTCATATAGGGGGGGGGACACACACTGAAGCTTTCTTT. The chain couples TRBV12-3 or TRBV12-4 to TRBJ1-1; perhaps TRBD1 as D (6 bases). The CDR3 contains 17 residues. Deletions cut 5 bases from V and 3 bases from J, with 22 bases between.

The genes are TRBV11-3 and TRBJ2-7; a possible D gene is TRBD2 (6 bases). V lost 5 bases and J lost 0, with 17 bases in between. The CDR3 is 16 amino acids. CDR1 is SGHNT and CDR2 is YENEEA in the germline V gene. CDR3 sequence reads: CASSLGSDPSSYEQYF. CDR3 coding DNA: TGTGCCAGCAGCCTCGGGAGCGACCCGAGCTCCTACGAGCAGTACTTC.

This clonotype was seen at least ten times. The gene calls are TRBV5-1 and TRBJ2-1, with 8 bases identical to TRBD1. V was pared by 4 bases and J by 7 bases, with 10 bases of the junction left unmatched. This CDR3 spans 15 amino acids. Germline V gives CDR1 SGHRS, CDR2 YFSETQ. In nucleotides, the CDR3 is TGCGCCAGCAGCCTGGGGACAGGTAAGGGGAATGAGCAGTTCTTC. Translation: CASSLGTGKGNEQFF.